This passage covers 32 T cell receptor beta chains from one sample sequenced in a study of T cell repertoires in cytomegalovirus infection. Their antigens remain unidentified. TCRdb itself ran the reads through MiXCR, one entry per CDR3 protein. The sample holds about 920,000 distinct CDR3 sequences, about 33% seen once. The specimen comprised cultured CD8+ T cells from PBMCs, sampled from culture after CMV antigen stimulation. The receptors shown here come from a human donor in good health (CMV status not recorded). Some clones in this sample may be carry-over from other donors' samples.

In nucleotides, the CDR3 is TGCGCCAGCAGCCGTGGAGAGGATCCCCTCTCCTACAATGAGCAGTTCTTC. This gives the protein CASSRGEDPLSYNEQFF. The chain recombines TRBV4-3 with TRBJ2-1; no firm D call. V was clipped by 4 bases and J by 0 bases, with 16 bases between them. CDR3 size: 17 residues. Germline V gives CDR1 LGHNA, CDR2 YSLEER.

V and J are TRBV11-2 and TRBJ2-2, with 10 positions matching TRBD1. CDR3 length: 16 amino acids. V lost 4 bases, J lost 5 bases, and 7 bases stayed unmatched. CDR1 and CDR2 from the germline V gene are SGHAT and FQNNGV. This CDR3 reads CASSYDGDRGTGELFF. In DNA, the CDR3 is TGTGCCAGCAGCTATGACGGGGACAGGGGAACCGGGGAGCTGTTTTTT.

V and J are TRBV27 and TRBJ2-5; D may be TRBD2 (6 bases). Germline V gene sequence: CDR1 MNHEY, CDR2 SMNVEV (reference sequence). This CDR3 is built from 20 residues. Trimming left V 5 bases short and J 1 base short, with 29 bases between. The CDR3 DNA sequence: TGTGCCAGCAGTCTCGAGGGCCCCGGGACTTTTTCTTCTCTCCAAGAGACCCAGTACTTC. It yields the protein CASSLEGPGTFSSLQETQYF.

This clonotype was recorded many times. The chain uses TRBV7-6 and TRBJ2-3; the D gene could be TRBD1 or TRBD2 (5 bases each). Germline loops: CDR1 SGHVS, CDR2 FNYEAQ. V lost 5 bases and J lost 0, with 12 bases in between. CDR3 length: 15 residues. The CDR3 is CASSQGAGSTDTQYF. The CDR3 bases are TGTGCCAGCAGCCAGGGAGCAGGGAGCACAGATACGCAGTATTTT. The entire variable domain, with the rest obtained from reference TRBV7-6 and TRBJ2-3, is as follows: GAGVSQSPRYKVTKRGQDVALRCDPISGHVSLYWYRQALGQGPEFLTYFNYEAQQDKSGLPNDRFSAERPEGSISTLTIQRTEQRDSAMYRCASSQGAGSTDTQYFGPGTRLTVL.

The chain is built from TRBV5-5 and TRBJ1-1; D is undetermined. This CDR3 is built from 13 residues. V lost 4 bases, J lost 4 bases, and 11 bases lay in between. Germline V gene lookup returns CDR1 SGHKS and CDR2 YYEKEE (reference sequence). The CDR3 DNA sequence: TGTGCCAGCAGCGCTGGTTGGGGCACTGAAGCTTTCTTT. Residues: CASSAGWGTEAFF.

This clonotype was observed a handful of times. The chain uses TRBV2 and TRBJ1-5, with a tentative D call TRBD1 (6 bases). The germline V gene encodes CDR1 SNHLY and CDR2 FYNNEI. CDR3 size: 15 residues. Trimming removed 6 bases from V and 4 bases from J, with 16 bases in between. For the CDR3, the DNA is TGTGCCAGCAGCGACCCCACCGGACAGAATCAGCCCCAGCATTTT. Protein product: CASSDPTGQNQPQHF.

The rearrangement joins TRBV11-2 to TRBJ1-5; D gene unclear. V lost 2 bases and J lost 1, with 6 bases in between. From germline, CDR1 is SGHAT and CDR2 FQNNGV. The CDR3 length is 14 residues. CDR3 amino acids: CASSLMDSNQPQHF. CDR3 bases: TGTGCCAGCAGCTTAATGGACAGCAATCAGCCCCAGCATTTT.

The V and J genes are TRBV7-8 and TRBJ2-4; the D is unclear. CDR3 length equals 15 residues. V lost 5 bases, J lost 4 bases, and 15 bases lay in between. Germline CDR1 reads SGHVS; CDR2 reads FQNEAQ. The CDR3 is CASSHRAGVKNIQYF. CDR3 coding DNA: TGTGCCAGCAGCCATAGGGCTGGGGTGAAAAACATTCAGTACTTC. The variable domain in full, with the rest retrieved from reference TRBV7-8 and TRBJ2-4, is GAGVSQSPRYKVAKRGQDVALRCDPISGHVSLFWYQQALGQGPEFLTYFQNEAQLDKSGLPSDRFFAERPEGSVSTLKIQRTQQEDSAVYLCASSHRAGVKNIQYFGAGTRLSVL.

Notes on this clonotype: This clone may be a read error of a much larger clone one base away. J is TRBJ2-1 and V is TRBV6-2 or TRBV6-3; D is perhaps TRBD1 (6 bases). Per germline, CDR1 MNHEY and CDR2 SVGEGT. The V end was cut by 0 bases, the J end by 2 bases, with 8 bases between. This CDR3 spans 15 amino acids. CDR3 sequence: CASSYSRTAYNEQFF. For the CDR3, the DNA is TGTGCCAGCAGTTACTCCCGGACAGCCTACAATGAGCAGTTCTTC.

This clonotype was counted only a few times. J is TRBJ2-3 and V is TRBV5-6; 11 bases map to TRBD2. CDR3 length: 15 amino acids. Germline V CDR1 and CDR2: SGHDT, YYEEEE. The V gene end was trimmed by 4 bases and the J gene end by 5 bases; junction bases not matched to a gene: 6. The CDR3 DNA sequence: TGTGCCAGCAGCGACGTAGCGGGGGGGCTAGATACGCAGTATTTT. Amino acids: CASSDVAGGLDTQYF.

This chain connects TRBV4-1 to TRBJ1-2; D not certain. The ends were cut back, 1 base at V and 2 bases at J, with 11 bases in the middle. This CDR3 contains 15 residues. Germline V gene lookup returns CDR1 MGHRA and CDR2 YSYEKL. The CDR3 here is CASSQVTSNNYGYTF. CDR3 bases: TGCGCCAGCAGCCAAGTTACCAGCAACAACTATGGCTACACCTTC.

The chain employs TRBV9 and TRBJ1-2; 11 bases map to TRBD1. The trim removed 7 bases at V and 4 bases at J, leaving 3 bases unmatched. Germline values: CDR1 SGDLS, CDR2 YYNGEE. The CDR3 loop spans 13 amino acids. This CDR3 is CASGGQGAYGYTF. The DNA for the CDR3 is TGTGCCAGCGGAGGACAGGGGGCCTATGGCTACACCTTC.

V usage is TRBV15 and J usage is TRBJ1-6, with no clear D. Trimming left V 0 bases short and J 7 bases short, with 7 bases between. This CDR3 contains 14 residues. CDR1 is LNHNV, CDR2 YYDKDF, per germline (reference sequence). The DNA for the CDR3 is TGTGCCACCAGCAGAGATGCAGAGAATTCACCCCTCCACTTT. Amino acids: CATSRDAENSPLHF.

This clonotype appeared many times. The chain employs TRBV7-8 and TRBJ2-2; the D is unclear. V was cut by 1 base and J by 2 bases, with 8 bases left in between. Germline V lookup: CDR1 SGHVS, CDR2 FQNEAQ. The CDR3 runs 15 residues. The CDR3 reads CASSLVPSNTGELFF. The CDR3 DNA reads as TGTGCCAGCAGCTTAGTGCCAAGCAACACCGGGGAGCTGTTTTTT.

Many counts were recorded for this clonotype. The V call is TRBV7-2, the J call TRBJ2-5; 7 bases line up with TRBD1. V lost 6 bases to trimming and J lost 2 bases; unmatched junction nucleotides: 6. Germline CDR1 and CDR2: SGHTA and FQGNSA. This CDR3 spans 14 amino acids. This chain's CDR3 is CASRIGTDQETQYF. The CDR3, as DNA: TGTGCCAGCAGAATCGGGACAGATCAAGAGACCCAGTACTTC.

In its sample, this clonotype was seen a few times. The rearrangement uses TRBV18 and TRBJ2-1; no reliable D call. CDR3 length: 16 amino acids. Trimming stripped 5 bases from V and 0 bases from J, with 14 bases between. Germline CDR1 reads KGHSH; CDR2 reads LQKENI. Written as DNA, the CDR3 is TGTGCCAGCTCAGATCCCCCCGCCTACTCCTACAATGAGCAGTTCTTC. Encoded protein: CASSDPPAYSYNEQFF.

Notes on this clonotype: Given a much more abundant clone one base away, this may be a read error. The chain combines TRBV7-8 with TRBJ2-7; D gene unclear. The CDR3 spans 17 residues. Germline-derived CDR1 and CDR2 are SGHVS and FQNEAQ. The CDR3 reads CVSSINSGSSSSYEQYF. DNA for the CDR3: TGTGTCAGCAGCATAAATAGTGGCAGTTCTAGCTCCTACGAGCAGTACTTC.

The chain carries TRBV5-4 and TRBJ2-7, with 7 bases matching TRBD1. This CDR3 region has 15 residues. Trimming took 4 bases from V and 2 from J; bases not matched to a gene: 9. The germline V gene has CDR1 SGHNT and CDR2 YYREEE (reference sequence). The CDR3 DNA is TGTGCCAGCAGCGGGGGACAGCCTGATCCCTACGAGCAGTACTTC. Its protein is CASSGGQPDPYEQYF. Full variable domain (remainder filled in from reference TRBV5-4 and TRBJ2-7): ETGVTQSPTHLIKTRGQQVTLRCSSQSGHNTVSWYQQALGQGPQFIFQYYREEENGRGNFPPRFSGLQFPNYSSELNVNALELDDSALYLCASSGGQPDPYEQYFGPGTRLTVT.

This rearrangement joins TRBV7-6 to TRBJ1-2; D ambiguous. Germline CDR1 SGHVS, CDR2 FNYEAQ. The CDR3 has 17 residues. Trimming shortened V by 3 bases and J by 5 bases, and 22 bases separated the two germline ends. For the CDR3, the DNA is TGTGCCAGCAGCTTGTATGCTGGGGATGGGTGGACTTATGGCTACACCTTC. Its protein is CASSLYAGDGWTYGYTF.

This clonotype was found many times. This sequence joins TRBV4-2 and TRBJ2-1; 8 bases line up with TRBD2. The germline gives CDR1 LGHNA, CDR2 YNFKEQ. This CDR3 is 16 amino acids long. The ends lost 0 bases at V and 5 bases at J; junction bases unmatched: 6. For the CDR3, the DNA is TGTGCCAGCAGCCAAGATCTTGCAGCGGGGGACAATGAGCAGTTCTTC. Amino acid sequence: CASSQDLAAGDNEQFF.

This clonotype was seen repeatedly, ten times or more. The chain links TRBV7-6 to TRBJ2-1; 9 nucleotides agree with TRBD1. Germline V gives CDR1 SGHVS, CDR2 FNYEAQ. The CDR3 has 15 amino acids. Unmatched junction bases numbered 9, after V lost 9 bases and J lost 3 bases. The CDR3 region is CASRQGDLIYNEQFF. The CDR3 bases are TGTGCCAGTCGACAGGGGGACTTAATCTACAATGAGCAGTTCTTC.

This clonotype was seen only a few times. The chain carries TRBV6-6 and TRBJ2-1, with D uncertain. Germline values: CDR1 MNHNY, CDR2 SVGAGI (reference sequence). Trimming removed 6 bases from V and 7 bases from J, with 10 bases in between. The CDR3 has 12 amino acids. CDR3 residues: CASRSGINEQFF. The CDR3 coding sequence is TGTGCCAGCAGGTCCGGAATTAATGAGCAGTTCTTC.

This clonotype was seen more than once but under ten times. The chain combines TRBV2 with TRBJ2-7, with D maybe TRBD2 (6 bases). Germline CDR1 reads SNHLY; CDR2 reads FYNNEI. The CDR3 loop spans 15 amino acids. Trimming removed 3 bases at V and 6 bases at J, with 18 bases between. CDR3 protein: CASSEARGSRIEQYV. CDR3 DNA sequence: TGTGCCAGCAGTGAGGCCCGGGGGTCCCGAATCGAGCAGTACGTC.

This clonotype has at least ten counts. This chain links TRBV6-5 with TRBJ2-1; 7 bases map to TRBD2. V dropped 8 bases and J dropped 0; count of bases not matched to a gene: 16. This CDR3 has 18 residues. Germline CDR1 is MNHEY and CDR2 is SVGAGI. CDR3 loop: CASRTWGGAPSSYNEQFF. The CDR3, as DNA: TGTGCCAGCCGAACCTGGGGAGGGGCGCCGAGCTCCTACAATGAGCAGTTCTTC.

As to this clonotype: This clone may be a read error of a much larger clone one base away. The chain is built from TRBV12-3 or TRBV12-4 and TRBJ1-5; D is uncertain. CDR3 length: 15 amino acids. The CDR3 sequence: CASSLEQAVNRPQHF. CDR3 coding DNA: TGTGCCAGCAGTTTAGAGCAGGCCGTCAATCGGCCCCAGCATTTT.

V usage is TRBV27 and J usage is TRBJ1-4; 7 bases match TRBD1. The CDR3 spans 14 residues. V dropped 6 bases and J dropped 8; count of bases not matched to a gene: 9. Germline V lookup: CDR1 MNHEY, CDR2 SMNVEV (reference sequence). The CDR3 DNA reads as TGTGCCAGCAGCCCAGGGGGGTTCGCGGAAAAACTGTTTTTT. Its translation: CASSPGGFAEKLFF.

This clonotype was observed a few times. The chain couples TRBV27 to TRBJ1-4; possible D gene TRBD1, 5 bases. The CDR3 runs to 16 residues. Trimming pared 3 bases from V and 3 bases from J, leaving 14 bases between. Looked up from germline, CDR1 is MNHEY and CDR2 is SMNVEV (reference sequence). For the CDR3, the DNA is TGTGCCAGCAGTTTTATAGGGGCGGGGTCTAATGAAAAACTGTTTTTT. It yields the protein CASSFIGAGSNEKLFF.

In DNA form, the CDR3 reads TGTGCCAGCAGTGGGGACAGCGGTGTGACCTACGAGCAGTACTTC. Protein: CASSGDSGVTYEQYF. This rearrangement joins TRBV2 to TRBJ2-7, with 7 positions matching TRBD1. This CDR3 is built from 15 residues. CDR1 and CDR2 from the germline V gene are SNHLY and FYNNEI. V trimming: 4 bases; J trimming: 2 bases; junction bases outside the gene matches: 8.

This chain connects TRBV6-8 to TRBJ2-1, with 11 bases aligning to TRBD1. The CDR3 sequence is 18 residues long. The germline V gene encodes CDR1 MNHGY and CDR2 SAAAGT. V shed 2 bases and J 5 bases; nucleotides not matched to a gene: 11. The CDR3 sequence is CASSYEPGQGAVDNEQFF. CDR3 sequence (DNA): TGTGCCAGCAGTTACGAGCCTGGACAGGGGGCGGTGGACAATGAGCAGTTCTTC.

The chain couples TRBV7-8 to TRBJ2-5; D gene unclear. Germline CDR1 and CDR2: SGHVS and FQNEAQ. The CDR3 extends over 16 amino acids. V lost 0 bases and J lost 0, with 11 bases in between. The CDR3 coding sequence is TGTGCCAGCAGCTTAGCGCTCGGTCCGTACCAAGAGACCCAGTACTTC. Translation gives CASSLALGPYQETQYF. Together with reference TRBV7-8 and TRBJ2-5, the CDR3 gives the full variable domain: GAGVSQSPRYKVAKRGQDVALRCDPISGHVSLFWYQQALGQGPEFLTYFQNEAQLDKSGLPSDRFFAERPEGSVSTLKIQRTQQEDSAVYLCASSLALGPYQETQYFGPGTRLLVL.

This clonotype was recorded once. The genes are TRBV24-1 and TRBJ2-2; a weak D match, TRBD2 (6 bases). V was cut by 7 bases and J by 6 bases, with 11 bases left in between. Germline V gives CDR1 KGHDR, CDR2 SFDVKD. The CDR3 totals 13 residues. The CDR3 DNA reads TGTGCCACCAGCCCCAGGGAGGCCGGGGAGCTGTTTTTT. Encoded protein: CATSPREAGELFF.

V usage is TRBV14 and J usage is TRBJ2-5, with D perhaps matching TRBD1 (6 bases). V lost 2 bases and J lost 2, with 12 bases in between. Germline CDR1 and CDR2: SGHDN and FVKESK. The CDR3 spans 15 residues. Here the CDR3 DNA reads TGTGCCAGCAGCCAACTAGGCAGGGGACAAGAGACCCAGTACTTC. It specifies CASSQLGRGQETQYF.